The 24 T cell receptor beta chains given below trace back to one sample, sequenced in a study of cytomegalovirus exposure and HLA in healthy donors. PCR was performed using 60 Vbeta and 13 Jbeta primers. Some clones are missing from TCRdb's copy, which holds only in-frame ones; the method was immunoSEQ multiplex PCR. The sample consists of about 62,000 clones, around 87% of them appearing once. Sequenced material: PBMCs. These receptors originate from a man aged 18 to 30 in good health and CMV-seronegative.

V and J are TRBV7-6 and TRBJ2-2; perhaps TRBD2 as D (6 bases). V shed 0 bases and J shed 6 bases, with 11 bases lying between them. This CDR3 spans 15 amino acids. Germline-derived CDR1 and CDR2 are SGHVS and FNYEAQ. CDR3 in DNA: TGTGCCAGCAGCTTAGCCGGGACTTTACCCGGGGAGCTGTTTTTT. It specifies CASSLAGTLPGELFF.

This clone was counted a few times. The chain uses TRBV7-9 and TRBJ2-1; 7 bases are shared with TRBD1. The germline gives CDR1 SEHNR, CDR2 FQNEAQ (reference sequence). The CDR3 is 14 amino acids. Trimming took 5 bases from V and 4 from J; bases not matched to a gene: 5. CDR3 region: CASSPGTDYNEQFF. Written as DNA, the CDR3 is TGTGCCAGCAGCCCTGGGACAGATTACAATGAGCAGTTCTTC.

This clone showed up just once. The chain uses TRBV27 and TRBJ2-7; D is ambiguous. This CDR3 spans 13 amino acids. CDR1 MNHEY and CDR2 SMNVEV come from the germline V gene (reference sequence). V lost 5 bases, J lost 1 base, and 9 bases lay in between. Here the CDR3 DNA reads TGTGCCAGCAGTCTTGGCGGATCCTACGAGCAGTACTTC. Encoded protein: CASSLGGSYEQYF.

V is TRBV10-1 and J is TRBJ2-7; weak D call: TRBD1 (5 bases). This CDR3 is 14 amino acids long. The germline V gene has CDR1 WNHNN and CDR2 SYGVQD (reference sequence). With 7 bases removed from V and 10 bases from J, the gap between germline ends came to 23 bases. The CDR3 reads CASIKAGSSPKQYF. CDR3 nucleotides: TGCGCCAGCATCAAGGCAGGGTCCTCCCCTAAACAGTACTTC.

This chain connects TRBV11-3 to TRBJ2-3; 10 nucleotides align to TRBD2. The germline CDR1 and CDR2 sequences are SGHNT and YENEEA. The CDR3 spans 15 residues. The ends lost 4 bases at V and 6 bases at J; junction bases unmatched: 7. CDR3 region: CASSSKRGGIDTQYF. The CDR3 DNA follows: TGTGCCAGCAGCTCAAAGCGGGGGGGCATCGATACGCAGTATTTT.

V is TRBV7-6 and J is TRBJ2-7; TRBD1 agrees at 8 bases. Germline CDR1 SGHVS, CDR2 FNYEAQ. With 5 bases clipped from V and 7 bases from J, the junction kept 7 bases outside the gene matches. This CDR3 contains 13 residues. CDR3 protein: CASSTGQVGEQYF. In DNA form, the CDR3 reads TGTGCCAGCAGCACGGGACAGGTGGGGGAGCAGTACTTC.

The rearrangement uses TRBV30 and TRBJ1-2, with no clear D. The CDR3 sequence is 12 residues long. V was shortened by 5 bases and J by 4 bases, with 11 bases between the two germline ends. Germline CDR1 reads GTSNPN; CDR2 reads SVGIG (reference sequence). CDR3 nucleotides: TGTGCCTGGTTCCTCGGTGGCTATGGCTACACCTTC. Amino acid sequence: CAWFLGGYGYTF.

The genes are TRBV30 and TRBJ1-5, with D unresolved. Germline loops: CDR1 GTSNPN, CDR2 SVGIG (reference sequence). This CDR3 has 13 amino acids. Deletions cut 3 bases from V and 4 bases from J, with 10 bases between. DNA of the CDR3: TGTGCCTGGAGCCCAGGCACAAATCAGCCCCAGCATTTT. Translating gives CAWSPGTNQPQHF.

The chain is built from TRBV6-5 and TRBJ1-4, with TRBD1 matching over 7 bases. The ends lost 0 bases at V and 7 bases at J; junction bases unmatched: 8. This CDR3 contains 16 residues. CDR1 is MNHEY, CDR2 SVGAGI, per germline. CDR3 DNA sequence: TGTGCCAGCAGTTACTCCTCAGAAAGGGGGCCTGAAAAACTGTTTTTT. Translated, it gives CASSYSSERGPEKLFF.

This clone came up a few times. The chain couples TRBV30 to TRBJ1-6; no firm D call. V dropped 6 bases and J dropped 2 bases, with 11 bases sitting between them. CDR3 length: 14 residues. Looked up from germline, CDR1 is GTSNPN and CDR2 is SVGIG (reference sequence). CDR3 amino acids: CACRLRTYNSPLHF. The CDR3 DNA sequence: TGTGCCTGTAGACTCCGGACCTATAATTCACCCCTCCACTTT.

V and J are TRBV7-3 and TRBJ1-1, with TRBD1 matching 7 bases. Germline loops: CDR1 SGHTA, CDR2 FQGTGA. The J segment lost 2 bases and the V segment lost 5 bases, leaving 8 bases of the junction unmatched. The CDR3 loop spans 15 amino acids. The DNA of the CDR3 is TGTGCCAGCAGCCGCTCCGGGACAGACAACACTGAAGCTTTCTTT. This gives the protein CASSRSGTDNTEAFF.

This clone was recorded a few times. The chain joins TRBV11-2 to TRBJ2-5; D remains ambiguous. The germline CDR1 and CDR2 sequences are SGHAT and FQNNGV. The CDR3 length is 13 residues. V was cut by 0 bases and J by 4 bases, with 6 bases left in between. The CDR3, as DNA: TGTGCCAGCAGCTTAGAGATAGCAGAGACCCAGTACTTC. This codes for CASSLEIAETQYF.

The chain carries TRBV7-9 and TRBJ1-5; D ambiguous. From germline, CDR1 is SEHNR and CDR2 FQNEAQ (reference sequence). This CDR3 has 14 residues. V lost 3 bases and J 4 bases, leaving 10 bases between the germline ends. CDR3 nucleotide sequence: TGTGCCAGCAGCTTCTCCGACACGAATCAGCCCCAGCATTTT. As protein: CASSFSDTNQPQHF.

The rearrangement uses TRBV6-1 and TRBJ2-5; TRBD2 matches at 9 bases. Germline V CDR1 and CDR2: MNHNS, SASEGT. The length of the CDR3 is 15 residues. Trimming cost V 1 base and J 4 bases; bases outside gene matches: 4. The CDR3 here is CASSEGSSGVETQYF. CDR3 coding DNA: TGTGCCAGCAGTGAAGGGTCTAGCGGGGTAGAGACCCAGTACTTC.

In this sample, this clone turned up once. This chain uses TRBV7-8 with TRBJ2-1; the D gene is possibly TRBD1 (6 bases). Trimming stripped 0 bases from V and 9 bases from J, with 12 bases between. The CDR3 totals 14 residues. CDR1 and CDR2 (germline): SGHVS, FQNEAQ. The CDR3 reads CASSLASRGGEQFF. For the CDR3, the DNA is TGTGCCAGCAGCTTAGCGTCTCGAGGGGGTGAGCAGTTCTTC.

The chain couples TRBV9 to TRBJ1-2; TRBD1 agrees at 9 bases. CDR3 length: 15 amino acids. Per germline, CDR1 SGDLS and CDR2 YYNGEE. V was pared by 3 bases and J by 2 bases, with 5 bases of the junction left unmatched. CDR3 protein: CASSETGGGNYGYTF. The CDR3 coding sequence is TGTGCCAGCAGCGAGACAGGGGGTGGGAACTATGGCTACACCTTC.

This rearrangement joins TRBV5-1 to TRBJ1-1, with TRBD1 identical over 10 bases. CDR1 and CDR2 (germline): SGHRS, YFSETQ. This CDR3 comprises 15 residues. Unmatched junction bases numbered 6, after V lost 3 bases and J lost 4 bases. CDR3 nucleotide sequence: TGCGCCAGCAGCTCGCGGGACAGGGGTTCCACTGAAGCTTTCTTT. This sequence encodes CASSSRDRGSTEAFF.

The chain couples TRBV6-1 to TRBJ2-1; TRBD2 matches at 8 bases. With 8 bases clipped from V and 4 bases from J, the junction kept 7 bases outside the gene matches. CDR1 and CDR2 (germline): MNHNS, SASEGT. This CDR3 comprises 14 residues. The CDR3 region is CASAVGGAYNEQFF. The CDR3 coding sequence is TGTGCCAGCGCCGTCGGGGGGGCATACAATGAGCAGTTCTTC.

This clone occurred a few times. The CDR3 DNA sequence: TGTGCCAGCAGCTCCGGCGGGGCAGTTGCAGATACGCAGTATTTT. Its protein is CASSSGGAVADTQYF. This sequence joins TRBV7-3 and TRBJ2-3, with D tentatively TRBD2 (6 bases). CDR1 and CDR2 (germline): SGHTA, FQGTGA. The CDR3 has 15 residues. V was trimmed by 4 bases and J by 4 bases, leaving 15 bases between them.

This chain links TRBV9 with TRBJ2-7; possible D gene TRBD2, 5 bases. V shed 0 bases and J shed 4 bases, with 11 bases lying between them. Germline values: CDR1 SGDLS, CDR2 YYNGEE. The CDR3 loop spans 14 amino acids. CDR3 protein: CASSVGQEDYEQYF. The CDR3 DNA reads TGTGCCAGCAGCGTAGGGCAGGAGGATTACGAGCAGTACTTC.

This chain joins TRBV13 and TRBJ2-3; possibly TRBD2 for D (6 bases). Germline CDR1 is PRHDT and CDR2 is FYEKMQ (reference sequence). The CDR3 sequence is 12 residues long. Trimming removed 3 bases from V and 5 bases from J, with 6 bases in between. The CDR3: CASSLGLDTQYF. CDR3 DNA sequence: TGTGCCAGCAGCTTGGGACTAGATACGCAGTATTTT.

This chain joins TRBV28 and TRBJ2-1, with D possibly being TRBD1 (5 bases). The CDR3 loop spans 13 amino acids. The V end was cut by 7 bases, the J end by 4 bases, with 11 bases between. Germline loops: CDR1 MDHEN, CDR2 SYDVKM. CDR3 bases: TGTGCCAGCAAAGGGGCTTGGTACAATGAGCAGTTCTTC. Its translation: CASKGAWYNEQFF.

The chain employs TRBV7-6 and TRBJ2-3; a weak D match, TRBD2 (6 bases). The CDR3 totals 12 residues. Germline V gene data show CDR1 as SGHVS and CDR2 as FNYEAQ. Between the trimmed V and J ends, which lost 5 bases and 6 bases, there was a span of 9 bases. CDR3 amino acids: CASSPSGDTQYF. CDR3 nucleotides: TGTGCCAGCAGCCCGAGCGGGGATACGCAGTATTTT. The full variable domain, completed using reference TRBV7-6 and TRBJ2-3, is GAGVSQSPRYKVTKRGQDVALRCDPISGHVSLYWYRQALGQGPEFLTYFNYEAQQDKSGLPNDRFSAERPEGSISTLTIQRTEQRDSAMYRCASSPSGDTQYFGPGTRLTVL.

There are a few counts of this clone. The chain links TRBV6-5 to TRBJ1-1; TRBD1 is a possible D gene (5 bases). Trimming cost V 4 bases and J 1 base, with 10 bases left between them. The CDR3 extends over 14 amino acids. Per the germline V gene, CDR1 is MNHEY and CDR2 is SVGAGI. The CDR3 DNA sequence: TGTGCCAGCAGTTCGACAGTGCGGAACACTGAAGCTTTCTTT. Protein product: CASSSTVRNTEAFF.